The rows below give T cell receptor beta chains drawn from one sample of a study of spatial heterogeneity in lung cancer. Via MiXCR, TCRdb re-called the 5' RACE reads, giving one row per CDR3 protein. Altogether 9,500 to 12,000 distinct CDR3 sequences are present, around 24% being singletons, with the ten largest covering 33%. The sequencing used PBMCs, collected at surgery. These receptors were taken from a female donor with early-stage non-small cell lung cancer. Each CDR3 is given with its conserved first and last residue. The D gene is left open where the match is weak. Some rows have no size entry. The others give once, few or many, or a class for an expanded clone.

j_gene	v_gene	abundance	d_gene	len	CDR3nt	CDR3aa
TRBJ2-7	TRBV28	NA	TRBD2	15	TGTGCCAGCAGTTTGACTAGCGGGATTCGCTACGAGCAGTACTTC	CASSLTSGIRYEQYF
TRBJ2-7	TRBV9	few	NA	17	TGTGCCAGCAGCCCCCGCGTGGACGGCGAGGGTTACTACGAGCAGTACTTC	CASSPRVDGEGYYEQYF
TRBJ2-3	TRBV6-5	NA	NA	15	TGTGCCAGCAGTTATCAGTGGGTTAGCACAGATACGCAGTATTTT	CASSYQWVSTDTQYF
TRBJ2-7	TRBV2	NA	TRBD2	12	TGTGCCAGCAGCGGGACTAGCGGGGAGCAGTACTTC	CASSGTSGEQYF
TRBJ2-3	TRBV11-2	NA	TRBD2	15	TGTGCCAGCAGCTTGAGCGGGAGGGCCTCAGATACGCAGTATTTT	CASSLSGRASDTQYF
TRBJ2-2	TRBV7-9	medium-sized	NA	14	TGTGCCAGCAGCTTAGGGCTTCTCACCGGGGAGCTGTTTTTT	CASSLGLLTGELFF
TRBJ2-7	TRBV4-3	NA	TRBD2	16	TGCGCCAGCAGCCAAGATCAAAGTAGCGGGAGGGCCGAGCAGTACTTC	CASSQDQSSGRAEQYF
TRBJ2-5	TRBV29-1	medium-sized	NA	13	TGCAGCGCCGAGAGGGGGTCCCAAGAGACCCAGTACTTC	CSAERGSQETQYF
TRBJ2-3	TRBV6-4	many	NA	15	TGTGCCAGCAGTGCTGGTGACTCCCTCACAGATACGCAGTATTTT	CASSAGDSLTDTQYF
TRBJ2-7	TRBV3-1	NA	TRBD1	15	TGTGTCAGCAGCCAAGGCTCAGGGGGAATACACGAGCAGTACTTC	CVSSQGSGGIHEQYF